This entry concerns a single TCR beta chain. The antigen remains undetermined. This sample stems from a study of T cells in localized non-small cell lung cancer. Clones were sequenced by immunoSEQ multiplex PCR, and TCRdb holds only the in-frame ones, with some missing. The sample lists 65,000 to 90,000 clones; over 70% were seen once. Findings of the study overall: Of the top 100 tumor clones, median about 56 were in adjacent lung, around 28 among its top 100. Maximal T cell clonality occurred in uninvolved adjacent lung, with tumor ranking below it.

Germline-derived CDR1 and CDR2 are SGDLS and YYNGEE. The CDR3 length is 14 residues. Trimming removed 0 bases at V and 6 bases at J, with 12 bases between. The sample was PBMCs, taken before any cancer treatment. The receptor was isolated from a man between 40 and 75 years old with stage II squamous cell lung carcinoma. The chain recombines TRBV9 with TRBJ1-1; D remains ambiguous. CDR3 in DNA: TGTGCCAGCAGCGTAGCTTGGGCTGGGGCTGAAGCTTTCTTT. It translates to CASSVAWAGAEAFF.